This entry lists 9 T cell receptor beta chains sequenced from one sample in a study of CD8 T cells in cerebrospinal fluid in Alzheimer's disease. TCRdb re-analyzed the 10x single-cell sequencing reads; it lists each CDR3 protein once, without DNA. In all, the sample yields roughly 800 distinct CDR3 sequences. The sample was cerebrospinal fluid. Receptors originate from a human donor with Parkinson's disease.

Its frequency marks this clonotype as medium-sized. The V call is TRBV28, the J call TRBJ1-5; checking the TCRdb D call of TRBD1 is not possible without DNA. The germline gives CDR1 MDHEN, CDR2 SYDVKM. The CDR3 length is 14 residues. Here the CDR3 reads CAGKGTGGGQPQHF.

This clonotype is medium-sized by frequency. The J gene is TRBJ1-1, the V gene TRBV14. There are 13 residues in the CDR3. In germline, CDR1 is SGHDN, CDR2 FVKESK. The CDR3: CASSQVETGEAFF.

The CDR3: CASSPGLAGGTDTQYF. The genes are TRBV5-4 and TRBJ2-3. Germline V gene lookup returns CDR1 SGHNT and CDR2 YYREEE (reference sequence). This CDR3 is built from 16 residues.

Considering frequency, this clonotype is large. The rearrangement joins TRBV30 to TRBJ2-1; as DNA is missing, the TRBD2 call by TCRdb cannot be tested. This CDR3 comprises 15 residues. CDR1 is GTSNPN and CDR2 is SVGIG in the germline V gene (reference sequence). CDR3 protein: CAWSGSSGIYNEQFF.

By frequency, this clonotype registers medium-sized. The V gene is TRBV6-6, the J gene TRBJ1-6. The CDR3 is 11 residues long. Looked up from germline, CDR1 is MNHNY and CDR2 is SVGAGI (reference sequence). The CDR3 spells CASSEFNGLHF.

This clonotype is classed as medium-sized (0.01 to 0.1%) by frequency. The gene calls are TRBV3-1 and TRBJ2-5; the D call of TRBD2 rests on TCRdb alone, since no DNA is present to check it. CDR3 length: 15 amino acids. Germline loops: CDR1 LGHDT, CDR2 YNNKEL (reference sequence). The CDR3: CASSQGGLPQETQYF.

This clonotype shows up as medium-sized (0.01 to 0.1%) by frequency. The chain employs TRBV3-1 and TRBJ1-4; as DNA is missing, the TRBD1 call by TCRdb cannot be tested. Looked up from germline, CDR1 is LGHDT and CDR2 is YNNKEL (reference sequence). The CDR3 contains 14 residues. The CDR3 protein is CASSVQGANEKLFF.

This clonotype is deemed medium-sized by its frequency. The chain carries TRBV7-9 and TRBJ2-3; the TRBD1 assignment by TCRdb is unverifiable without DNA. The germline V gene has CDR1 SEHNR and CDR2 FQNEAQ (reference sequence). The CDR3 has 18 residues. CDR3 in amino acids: CASSARITIRGSTDTQYF.

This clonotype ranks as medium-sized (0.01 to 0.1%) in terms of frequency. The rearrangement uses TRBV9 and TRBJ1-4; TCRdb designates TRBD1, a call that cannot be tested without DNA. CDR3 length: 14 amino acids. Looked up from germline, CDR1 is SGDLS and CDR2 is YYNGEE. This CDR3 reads CASSVGVQHEKLFF.